Given below is one T cell receptor (beta chain) in context. Its antigen is unknown. These data come from a study of cytomegalovirus exposure and HLA in healthy donors. Clones were sequenced by immunoSEQ multiplex PCR, and TCRdb holds only the in-frame ones, with some missing. The data show fewer than 130,000 clones, roughly 90% seen once. The CDR3 spans 20 residues. Germline V gene sequence: CDR1 SGDLS, CDR2 YYNGEE. The trim removed 0 bases at V and 0 bases at J, leaving 12 bases unmatched. General study findings and limits: Researchers reported that three CMV-associated chains were confirmed in vitro as CMV antigen-specific. The study flagged approximately 180 TCR beta chains as cytomegalovirus-associated. Rarity held for most TCR sequences, but there were some public TCRs that occurred in many donors.

Separate from the roughly 610-subject first cohort, the approximately 120-subject validation cohort was the one that the donors belonged to. The chain uses TRBV9 and TRBJ2-1; the match to TRBD2 covers 10 bases. The sequence was obtained from a woman aged 25 to 39 in good health and CMV-seropositive. The sample comprised PBMCs. The CDR3 region is CASSVGYTSGMLSSYNEQFF. CDR3 coding DNA: TGTGCCAGCAGCGTAGGTTATACTAGCGGGATGCTGAGCTCCTACAATGAGCAGTTCTTC.